This TCR beta chain was identified in a study of cytomegalovirus exposure and HLA in healthy donors. Study-level points and caveats: Of the V segments, some could not be distinguished, including TRBV6-2 and TRBV6-3, and were excluded. A missense variant in DCLRE1C was later tied to TCR beta V- and J-gene trimming. Most TCR beta V segments were productive about 90% or about 30% of the time in an earlier analysis. A few CMV-associated chains were confirmed in vitro to be specific for CMV antigens.

The length of the CDR3 is 15 residues. V was clipped by 2 bases and J by 5 bases; unmatched bases: 4. Germline CDR1 SGHNT, CDR2 YENEEA. As for this clone: What it binds is unknown.

60 Vbeta and 13 Jbeta primers were used in PCR. The protocol was immunoSEQ multiplex PCR, while the TCRdb copy is restricted to in-frame clones and leaves out a portion. The data show more than 100,000 clones, with approximately 77% seen just once and roughly 1.3% held by the top ten. The chain joins TRBV11-3 to TRBJ2-2; 8 bases match TRBD1. The clonotype was recovered from a woman aged 40 to 50 in good health and CMV-seronegative. Sequenced sample: PBMCs. This CDR3 reads CASSLIQGGTGELFF. CDR3 nucleotide sequence: TGTGCCAGCAGCTTAATACAGGGGGGTACCGGGGAGCTGTTTTTT.